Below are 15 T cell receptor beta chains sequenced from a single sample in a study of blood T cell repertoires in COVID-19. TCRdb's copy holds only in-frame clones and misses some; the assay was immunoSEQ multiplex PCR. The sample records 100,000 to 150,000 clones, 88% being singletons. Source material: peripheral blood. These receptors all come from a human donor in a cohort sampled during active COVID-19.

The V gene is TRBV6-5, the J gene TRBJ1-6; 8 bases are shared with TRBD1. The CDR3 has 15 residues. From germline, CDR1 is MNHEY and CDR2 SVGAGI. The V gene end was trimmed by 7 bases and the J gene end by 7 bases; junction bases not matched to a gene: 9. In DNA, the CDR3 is TGTGCCAGCACCACAAGGACAGGGAAGAATTCACCCCTCCACTTT. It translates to CASTTRTGKNSPLHF.

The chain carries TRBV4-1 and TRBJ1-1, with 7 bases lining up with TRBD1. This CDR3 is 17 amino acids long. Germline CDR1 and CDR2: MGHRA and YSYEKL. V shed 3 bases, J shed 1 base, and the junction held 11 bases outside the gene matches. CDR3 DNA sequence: TGCGCCAGCAGCCACCGTATCCTGGGACAGAGGAACACTGAAGCTTTCTTT. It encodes CASSHRILGQRNTEAFF.

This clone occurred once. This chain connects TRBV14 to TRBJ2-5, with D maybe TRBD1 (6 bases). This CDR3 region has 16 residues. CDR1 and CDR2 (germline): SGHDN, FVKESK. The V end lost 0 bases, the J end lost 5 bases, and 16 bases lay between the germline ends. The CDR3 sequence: CASSQDQTTQGETQYF. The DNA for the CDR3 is TGTGCCAGCAGCCAAGATCAGACTACCCAGGGGGAGACCCAGTACTTC.

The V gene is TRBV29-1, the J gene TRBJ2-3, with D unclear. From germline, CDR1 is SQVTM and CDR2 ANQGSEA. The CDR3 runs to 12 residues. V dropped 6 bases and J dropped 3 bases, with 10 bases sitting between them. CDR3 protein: CSVTTDTDTQYF. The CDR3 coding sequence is TGCAGCGTGACAACAGATACAGATACGCAGTATTTT.

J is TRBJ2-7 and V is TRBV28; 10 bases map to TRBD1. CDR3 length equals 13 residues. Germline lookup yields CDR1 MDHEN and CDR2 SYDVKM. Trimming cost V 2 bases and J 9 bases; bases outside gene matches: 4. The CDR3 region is CASSLRDRGAQYF. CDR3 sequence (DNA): TGTGCCAGCAGTTTAAGGGACAGGGGTGCGCAGTACTTC.

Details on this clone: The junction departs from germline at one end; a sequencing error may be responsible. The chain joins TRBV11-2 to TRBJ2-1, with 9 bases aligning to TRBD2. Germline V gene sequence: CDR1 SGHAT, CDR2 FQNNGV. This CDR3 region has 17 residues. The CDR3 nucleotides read TGTGCCCGCAGCTTAGAGGGGGACGCGGGAGGGCGGGGTGAGCAGTTCTTC. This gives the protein CARSLEGDAGGRGEQFF.

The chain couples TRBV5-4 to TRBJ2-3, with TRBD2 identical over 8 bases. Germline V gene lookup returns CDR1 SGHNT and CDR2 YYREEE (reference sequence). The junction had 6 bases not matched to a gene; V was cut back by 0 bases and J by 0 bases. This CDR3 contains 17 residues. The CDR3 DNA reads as TGTGCCAGCAGCTTGGGCCTAGCGGGCTCTAGCACAGATACGCAGTATTTT. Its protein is CASSLGLAGSSTDTQYF. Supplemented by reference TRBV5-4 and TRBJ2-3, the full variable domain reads ETGVTQSPTHLIKTRGQQVTLRCSSQSGHNTVSWYQQALGQGPQFIFQYYREEENGRGNFPPRFSGLQFPNYSSELNVNALELDDSALYLCASSLGLAGSSTDTQYFGPGTRLTVL.

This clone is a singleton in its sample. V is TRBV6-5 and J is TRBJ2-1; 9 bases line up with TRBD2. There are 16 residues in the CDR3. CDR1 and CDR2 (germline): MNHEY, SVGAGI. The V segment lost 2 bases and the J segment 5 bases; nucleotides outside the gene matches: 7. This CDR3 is CASSYVGTSRNNEQFF. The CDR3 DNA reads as TGTGCCAGCAGTTACGTTGGGACTAGCCGAAACAATGAGCAGTTCTTC.

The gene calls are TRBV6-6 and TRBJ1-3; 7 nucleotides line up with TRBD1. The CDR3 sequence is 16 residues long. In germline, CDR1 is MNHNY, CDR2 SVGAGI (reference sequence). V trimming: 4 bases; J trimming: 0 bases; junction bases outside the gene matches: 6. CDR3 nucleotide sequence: TGTGCCAGCAGTTCCGCACAGGGGATCTCTGGAAACACCATATATTTT. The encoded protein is CASSSAQGISGNTIYF.

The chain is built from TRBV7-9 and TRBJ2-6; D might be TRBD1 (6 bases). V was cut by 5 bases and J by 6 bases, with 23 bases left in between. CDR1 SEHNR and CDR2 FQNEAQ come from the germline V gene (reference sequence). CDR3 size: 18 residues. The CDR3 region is CASSLVGTSTRAANVLTF. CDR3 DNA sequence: TGTGCCAGCAGCCTAGTAGGGACATCCACTCGGGCGGCCAACGTCCTGACTTTC.

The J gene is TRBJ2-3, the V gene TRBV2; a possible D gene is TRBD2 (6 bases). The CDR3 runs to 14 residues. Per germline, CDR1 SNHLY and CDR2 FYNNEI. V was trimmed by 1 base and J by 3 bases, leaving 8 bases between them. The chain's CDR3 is CASSEGRGTDTQYF. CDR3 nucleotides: TGTGCCAGCAGTGAAGGGCGGGGTACAGATACGCAGTATTTT.

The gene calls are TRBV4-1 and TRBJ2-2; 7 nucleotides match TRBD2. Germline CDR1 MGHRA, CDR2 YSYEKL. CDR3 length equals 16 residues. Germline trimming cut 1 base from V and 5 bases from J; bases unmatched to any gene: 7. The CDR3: CASSQAAGTKTGELFF. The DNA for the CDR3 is TGCGCCAGCAGCCAAGCAGCAGGGACTAAAACCGGGGAGCTGTTTTTT.

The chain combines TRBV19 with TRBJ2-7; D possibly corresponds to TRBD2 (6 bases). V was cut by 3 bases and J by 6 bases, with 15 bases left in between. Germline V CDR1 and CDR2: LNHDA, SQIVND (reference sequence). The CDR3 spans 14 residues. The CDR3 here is CASSINQGGGEQYF. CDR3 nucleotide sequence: TGTGCCAGTAGTATCAATCAGGGAGGCGGCGAGCAGTACTTC.

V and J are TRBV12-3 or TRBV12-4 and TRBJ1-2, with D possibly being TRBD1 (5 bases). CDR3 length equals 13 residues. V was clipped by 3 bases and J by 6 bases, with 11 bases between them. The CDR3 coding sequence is TGTGCCAGCAGTTTCGGGCGGGGCAATGGCTACACCTTC. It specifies CASSFGRGNGYTF.

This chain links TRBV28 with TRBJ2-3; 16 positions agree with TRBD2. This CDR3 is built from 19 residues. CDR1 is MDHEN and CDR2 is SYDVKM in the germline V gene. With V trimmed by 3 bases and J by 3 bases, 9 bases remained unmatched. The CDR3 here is CASSLGAWGLAGGTDTQYF. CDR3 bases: TGTGCCAGCAGTTTGGGGGCGTGGGGACTAGCGGGAGGGACAGATACGCAGTATTTT. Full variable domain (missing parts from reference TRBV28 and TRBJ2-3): DVKVTQSSRYLVKRTGEKVFLECVQDMDHENMFWYRQDPGLGLRLIYFSYDVKMKEKGDIPEGYSVSREKKERFSLILESASTNQTSMYLCASSLGAWGLAGGTDTQYFGPGTRLTVL.